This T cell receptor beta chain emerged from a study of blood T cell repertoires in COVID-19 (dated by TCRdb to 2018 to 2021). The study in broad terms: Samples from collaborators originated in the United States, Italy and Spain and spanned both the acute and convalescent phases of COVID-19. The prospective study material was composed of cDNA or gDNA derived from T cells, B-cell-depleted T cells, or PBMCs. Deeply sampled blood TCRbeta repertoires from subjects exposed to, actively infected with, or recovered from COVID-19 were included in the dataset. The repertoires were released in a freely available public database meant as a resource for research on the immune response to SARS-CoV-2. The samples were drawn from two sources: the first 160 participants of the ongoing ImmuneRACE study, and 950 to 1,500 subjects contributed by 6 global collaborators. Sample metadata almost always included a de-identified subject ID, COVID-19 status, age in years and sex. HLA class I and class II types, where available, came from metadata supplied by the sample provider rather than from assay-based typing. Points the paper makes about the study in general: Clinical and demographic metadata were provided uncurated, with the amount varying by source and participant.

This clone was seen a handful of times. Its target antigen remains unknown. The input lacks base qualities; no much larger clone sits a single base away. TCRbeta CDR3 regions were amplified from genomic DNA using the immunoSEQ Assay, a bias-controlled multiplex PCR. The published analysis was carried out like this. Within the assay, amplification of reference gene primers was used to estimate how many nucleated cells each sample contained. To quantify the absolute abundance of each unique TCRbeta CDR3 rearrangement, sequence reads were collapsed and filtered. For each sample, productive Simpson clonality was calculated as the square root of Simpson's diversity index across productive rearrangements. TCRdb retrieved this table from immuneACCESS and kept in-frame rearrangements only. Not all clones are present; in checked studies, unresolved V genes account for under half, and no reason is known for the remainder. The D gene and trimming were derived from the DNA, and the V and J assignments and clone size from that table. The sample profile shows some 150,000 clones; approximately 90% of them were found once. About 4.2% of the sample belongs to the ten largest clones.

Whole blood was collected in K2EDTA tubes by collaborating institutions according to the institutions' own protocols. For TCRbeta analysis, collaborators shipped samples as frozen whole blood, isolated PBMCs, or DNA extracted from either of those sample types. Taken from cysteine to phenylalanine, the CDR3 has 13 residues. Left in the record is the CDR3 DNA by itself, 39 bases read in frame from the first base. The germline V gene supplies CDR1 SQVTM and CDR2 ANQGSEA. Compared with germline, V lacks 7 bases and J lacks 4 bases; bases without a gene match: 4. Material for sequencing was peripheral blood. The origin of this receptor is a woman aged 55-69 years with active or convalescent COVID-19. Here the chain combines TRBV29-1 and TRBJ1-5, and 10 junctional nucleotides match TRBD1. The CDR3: CSAGTGANQPQHF. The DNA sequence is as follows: TGCAGCGCCGGGACAGGGGCAAATCAGCCCCAGCATTTT.